This T cell receptor (beta chain) was obtained from a study of CD8+CD57+ T cells in acquired aplastic anemia (dated by TCRdb to 2016 to 2018). For the wider study: Extracted DNA from sorted CD4+ and CD8+ cells averaged approximately 3.4 ug, ranging from roughly 0.17 to 27.4 ug. CD8+CD57+ expansion was defined as a frequency above the mean frequency observed in healthy subjects.

This clonotype was found many times. It has no known antigen specificity. Within one base of it there is no much larger clone, and no base qualities were kept. The junction carries 10 bases between V and J, which are trimmed by 3 bases and 4 bases respectively. The CDR3 contains 14 residues, cysteine and phenylalanine counted. CDR3 DNA only is kept here, 42 bases in frame from base 1. CDR1 SGHVS and CDR2 FQNEAQ were looked up in the germline V gene. Beyond this particular receptor, the publication reports: Some 30 CD8+ CDR3 sequences were shared between patients and controls but appeared highly expressed in patients and within their immunodominant clones. CD8+ Simpson's diversity did not differ significantly between patients and healthy controls (P=0.060).

TCR beta VDJ combination and CDR3 sequence profiling used genomic DNA as the template. An Illumina HiSeq 2000 was the platform used for TCR repertoire sequencing. In the paper's pipeline: Repertoire assessment relied on Simpson's diversity index, CDR3 size and DJ length profiles, and TRBV/TRBJ rearrangement plots. The immunodominant clone was defined as the most abundant DNA sequence in deep sequencing data. CDR3 amino acid sequences were checked for sharing across subjects and were also compared against the VDJdb database and published repertoires. TCRdb reanalyzed the raw reads on its own, using fastp at Q25 for trimming and MiXCR for clone calling, and kept in-frame beta chains. Duplicate CDR3 protein sequences are folded into a single record with the most common DNA and genes. The V and J calls here are based on TCRdb, not the publication. Counted in this sample were fewer than 250,000 distinct CDR3 sequences; about half of them appeared once. Roughly 21% of the sample rests with the top ten.

Expansion of CD8+CD57+ cells had been shown by flow cytometry in the patients chosen for sequencing. Every patient had a diagnosis of severe acquired aplastic anemia based on International Study of Aplastic Anemia and Agranulocytosis and Camitta criteria. Patients had received no therapy at the time of blood sampling. In the study, sorted CD4+ and CD8+ blood T cells from patients with severe aplastic anemia and from healthy subjects underwent deep sequencing of TCR repertoires. In the USA, patient enrollment took place under clinicaltrials.gov protocols 00001620, 01623167, 00001397, 00071045, 00081523 and 00961064. Ficoll-Paque density gradient centrifugation was used to isolate peripheral blood mononuclear cells. CD4+ and CD8+ T cells were sorted by FACS or magnetic beads before DNA extraction.

The sequencing input was sorted CD4+, CD8+, or CD8+CD57+ T cells (not recorded which) from PBMCs. This TCR came from a human donor with aplastic anemia. Recombination linked TRBV7-8 to TRBJ1-3; the D gene is perhaps TRBD1, from 6 matching bases. The CDR3 corresponds to CASSFGGLGNTIYF. The DNA sequence is as follows: TGTGCCAGCAGCTTTGGGGGGCTCGGAAACACCATATATTTT.